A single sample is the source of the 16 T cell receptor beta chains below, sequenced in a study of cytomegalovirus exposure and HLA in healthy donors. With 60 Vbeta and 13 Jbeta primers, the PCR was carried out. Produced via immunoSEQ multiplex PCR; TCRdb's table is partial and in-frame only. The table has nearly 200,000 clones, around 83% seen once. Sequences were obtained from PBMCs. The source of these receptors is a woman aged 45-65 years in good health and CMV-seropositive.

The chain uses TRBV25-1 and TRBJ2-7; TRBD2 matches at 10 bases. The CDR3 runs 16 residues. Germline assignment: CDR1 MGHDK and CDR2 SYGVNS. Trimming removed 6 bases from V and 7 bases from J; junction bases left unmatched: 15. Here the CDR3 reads CASSTKLAGGWQEQYF. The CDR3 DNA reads TGTGCCAGCAGCACCAAGTTAGCGGGAGGCTGGCAAGAGCAGTACTTC.

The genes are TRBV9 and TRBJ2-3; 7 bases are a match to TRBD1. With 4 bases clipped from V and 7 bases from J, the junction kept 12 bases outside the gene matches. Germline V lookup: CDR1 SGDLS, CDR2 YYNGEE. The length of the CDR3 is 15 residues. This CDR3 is CASSPNPGTVYTQYF. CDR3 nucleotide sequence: TGTGCCAGCAGCCCGAACCCCGGGACAGTCTATACGCAGTATTTT.

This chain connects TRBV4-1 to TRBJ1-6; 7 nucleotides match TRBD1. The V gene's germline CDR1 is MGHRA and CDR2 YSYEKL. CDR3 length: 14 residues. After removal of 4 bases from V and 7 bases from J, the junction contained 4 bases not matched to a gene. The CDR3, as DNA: TGCGCCAGCAGCCCCATGGACAGGAATTCACCCCTCCACTTT. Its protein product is CASSPMDRNSPLHF.

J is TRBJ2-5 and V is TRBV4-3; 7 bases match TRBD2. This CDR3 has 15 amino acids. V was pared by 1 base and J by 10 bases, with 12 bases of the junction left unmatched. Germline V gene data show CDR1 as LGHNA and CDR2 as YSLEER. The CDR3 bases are TGCGCCAGCAGCCAAGCGGGGGGACCGGCGACGGACCAGTACTTC. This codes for CASSQAGGPATDQYF.

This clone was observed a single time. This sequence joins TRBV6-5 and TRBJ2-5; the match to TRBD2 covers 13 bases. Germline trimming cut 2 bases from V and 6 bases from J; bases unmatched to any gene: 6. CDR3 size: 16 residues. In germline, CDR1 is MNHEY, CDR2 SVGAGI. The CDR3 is CASSYLGTSGVKTQYF. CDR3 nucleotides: TGTGCCAGCAGTTACCTTGGGACTAGCGGGGTCAAGACCCAGTACTTC.

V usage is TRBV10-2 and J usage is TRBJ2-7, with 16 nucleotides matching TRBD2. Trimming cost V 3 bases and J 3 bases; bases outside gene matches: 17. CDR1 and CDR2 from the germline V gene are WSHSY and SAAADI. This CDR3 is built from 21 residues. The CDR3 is CASSDPGTSGRAILNLYEQYF. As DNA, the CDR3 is TGCGCCAGCAGTGACCCCGGGACTAGCGGGAGGGCAATCCTGAACCTCTACGAGCAGTACTTC.

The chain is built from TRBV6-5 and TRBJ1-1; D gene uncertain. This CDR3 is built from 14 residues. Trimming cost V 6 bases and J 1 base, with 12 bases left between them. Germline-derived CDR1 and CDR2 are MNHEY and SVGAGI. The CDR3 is CASSLERRNTEAFF. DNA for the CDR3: TGTGCCAGCAGCCTTGAGCGACGGAACACTGAAGCTTTCTTT.

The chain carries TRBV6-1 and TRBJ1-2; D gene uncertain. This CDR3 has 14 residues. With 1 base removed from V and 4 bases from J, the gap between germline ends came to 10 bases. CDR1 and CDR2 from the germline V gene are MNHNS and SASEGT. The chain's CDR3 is CASSEVARSYGYTF. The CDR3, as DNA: TGTGCCAGCAGTGAAGTCGCCAGAAGCTATGGCTACACCTTC.

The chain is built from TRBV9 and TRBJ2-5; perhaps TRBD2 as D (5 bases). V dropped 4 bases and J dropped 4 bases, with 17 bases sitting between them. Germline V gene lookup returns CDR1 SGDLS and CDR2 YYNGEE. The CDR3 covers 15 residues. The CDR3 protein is CASSPPQGGGETQYF. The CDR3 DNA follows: TGTGCCAGCAGCCCCCCGCAAGGAGGAGGAGAGACCCAGTACTTC. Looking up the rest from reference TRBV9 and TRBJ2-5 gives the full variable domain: DSGVTQTPKHLITATGQRVTLRCSPRSGDLSVYWYQQSLDQGLQFLIQYYNGEERAKGNILERFSAQQFPDLHSELNLSSLELGDSALYFCASSPPQGGGETQYFGPGTRLLVL.

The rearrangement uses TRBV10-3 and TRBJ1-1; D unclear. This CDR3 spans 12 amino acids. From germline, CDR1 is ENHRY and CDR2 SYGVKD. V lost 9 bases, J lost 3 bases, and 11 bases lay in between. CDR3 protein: CAIRTGDTEAFF. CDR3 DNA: TGTGCCATTCGCACGGGAGACACTGAAGCTTTCTTT.

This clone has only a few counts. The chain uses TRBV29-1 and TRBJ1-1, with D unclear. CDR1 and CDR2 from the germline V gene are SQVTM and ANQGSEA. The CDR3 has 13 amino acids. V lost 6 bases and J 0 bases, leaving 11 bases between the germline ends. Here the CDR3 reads CSVARRMNTEAFF. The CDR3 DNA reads TGCAGCGTGGCACGGAGGATGAACACTGAAGCTTTCTTT. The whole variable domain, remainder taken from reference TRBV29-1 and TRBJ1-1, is SAVISQKPSRDICQRGTSLTIQCQVDSQVTMMFWYRQQPGQSLTLIATANQGSEATYESGFVIDKFPISRPNLTFSTLTVSNMSPEDSSIYLCSVARRMNTEAFFGQGTRLTVV.

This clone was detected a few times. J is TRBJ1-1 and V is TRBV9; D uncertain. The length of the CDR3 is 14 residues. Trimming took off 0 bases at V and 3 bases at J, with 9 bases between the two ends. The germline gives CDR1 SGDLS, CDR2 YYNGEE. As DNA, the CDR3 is TGTGCCAGCAGCGTAGGGCCGCTAGACACTGAAGCTTTCTTT. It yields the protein CASSVGPLDTEAFF.

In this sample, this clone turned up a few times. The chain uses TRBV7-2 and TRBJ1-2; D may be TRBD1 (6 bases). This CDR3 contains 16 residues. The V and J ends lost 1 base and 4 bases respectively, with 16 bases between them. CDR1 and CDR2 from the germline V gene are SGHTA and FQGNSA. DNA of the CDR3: TGTGCCAGCAGCTTAGATCCACAGGGTCGGCTCTATGGCTACACCTTC. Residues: CASSLDPQGRLYGYTF.

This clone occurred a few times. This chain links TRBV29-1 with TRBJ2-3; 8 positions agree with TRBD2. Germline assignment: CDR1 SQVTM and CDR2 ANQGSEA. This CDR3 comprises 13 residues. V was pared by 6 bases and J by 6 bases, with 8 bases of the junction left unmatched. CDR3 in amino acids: CSVGASGSDTQYF. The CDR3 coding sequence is TGCAGCGTCGGGGCCAGCGGGAGTGATACGCAGTATTTT.

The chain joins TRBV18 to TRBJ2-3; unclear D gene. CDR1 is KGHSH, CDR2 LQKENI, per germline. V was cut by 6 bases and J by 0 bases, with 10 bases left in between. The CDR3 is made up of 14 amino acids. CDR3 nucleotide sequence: TGTGCCAGCTCTCTAGACCCTAGCACAGATACGCAGTATTTT. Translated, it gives CASSLDPSTDTQYF.

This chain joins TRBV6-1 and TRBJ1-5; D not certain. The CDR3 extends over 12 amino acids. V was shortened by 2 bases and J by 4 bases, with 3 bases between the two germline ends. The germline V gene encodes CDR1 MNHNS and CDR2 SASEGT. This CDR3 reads CASSEPNQPQHF. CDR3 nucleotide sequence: TGTGCCAGCAGTGAACCTAATCAGCCCCAGCATTTT.